The sequence of this T cell receptor beta chain was determined in a study of T cell responses to AZD1222 COVID-19 vaccine (TCRdb year 2021). With regard to the full study: Because spike-specific TCR depth and breadth did not differ between the two schedules, AZD1222 recipients who got a second dose at roughly 4 weeks were pooled with those who got a second dose at roughly 12 weeks. TCR sequencing was performed for fewer than 250 trial participants, of whom some 200 were given two doses of AZD1222 and approximately 25 were given two doses of MenACWY control vaccine. Trial participants were enrolled by age into 18-55, 56-69 and 70-plus year subgroups, with about 150, 28 and 57 TCR-sequenced participants respectively.

The CDR3 regions of human TCRbeta chains were analyzed by immunosequencing. The source study handled its data this way. TCRs in the repertoires were matched against a reference library of SARS-CoV-2-specific TCRs that had been generated with the MIRA antigen-specificity platform. Breadth was defined as the fraction of unique TCRs that were SARS-CoV-2-associated. Depth was defined as the fraction of total T cells that were SARS-CoV-2-associated. Each spike-specific TCR was assigned to its reactive spike region and to a CD4 or CD8 class using the MIRA data. Log10-transformed breadth and depth values were compared by one-way ANOVA with Sidak's multiple comparisons tests. Held by TCRdb, this immuneACCESS table contains in-frame sequences only and omits some clones. Under half of the omission traces to an unresolved V gene where checked; the cause of the rest is unknown. V and J calls plus clone size are reproduced from that table; the DNA served to infer D and trimming. In all, the sample holds about 87,000 clones, and approximately 88% of those were seen once. Less than 3.5% of the sample is taken by the ten largest.

The time point label on this specimen signifies: baseline before first vaccination. Samples from vaccinated people were obtained from the UK trials COV001 and COV002, which included a single-blind randomized controlled phase 2/3 trial of AZD1222 (ChAdOx1 nCoV-19) in healthy adults. For TCRbeta chain sequencing, PBMC samples were collected from trial participants at day 0 and at day 28 after the second dose. Deletion took 8 bases off V and 6 bases off J, with a span of 14 bases between the germline ends. From the cysteine up to the phenylalanine, the CDR3 has a length of 12 residues. Only CDR3 DNA is held: 36 bases, read in frame from base 1. As encoded in the germline V gene, CDR1 is MDHEN while CDR2 is SYDVKM. As to this clone: The antigen it recognizes is unknown. Base quality data are lacking; no much larger clone is found one base away.

The paper's findings and limits, for the study overall: Nearly half of unique spike-specific TCRs reportedly recognized epitopes outside regions mutated in the B.1.351 and B.1.1.7 variants. In the small 56-69-year group, the increase in depth fell short of significance, most likely because of low power. The vaccine-associated CD4 TCRs covered the entire spike protein, and the dominant responses fell in regions 160-218 and 743-854. Because no day 14 peak-response samples were available, the repertoires could be characterized only after the peak T cell response. Conclusions about previously exposed vaccinees are limited, since just five or six AZD1222 recipients were seropositive for SARS-CoV-2 at baseline. After two AZD1222 doses, spike-specific TCR breadth and depth were significantly higher than at day 0 and than in MenACWY recipients. Participants were mostly white British and included more females than males, and it was suggested by the authors that clonal diversity may have been underestimated.

The chain is assembled from TRBV28 and TRBJ2-7, with the D gene too uncertain to name. The sequenced sample was peripheral blood, obtained on day 0 of AZD1222 vaccination. The receptor was isolated from an adult in good health. The DNA is TGTGCCAGCGTAGCAGTGGGCGGCGAGCAGTACTTC. Translated, this gives CASVAVGGEQYF.